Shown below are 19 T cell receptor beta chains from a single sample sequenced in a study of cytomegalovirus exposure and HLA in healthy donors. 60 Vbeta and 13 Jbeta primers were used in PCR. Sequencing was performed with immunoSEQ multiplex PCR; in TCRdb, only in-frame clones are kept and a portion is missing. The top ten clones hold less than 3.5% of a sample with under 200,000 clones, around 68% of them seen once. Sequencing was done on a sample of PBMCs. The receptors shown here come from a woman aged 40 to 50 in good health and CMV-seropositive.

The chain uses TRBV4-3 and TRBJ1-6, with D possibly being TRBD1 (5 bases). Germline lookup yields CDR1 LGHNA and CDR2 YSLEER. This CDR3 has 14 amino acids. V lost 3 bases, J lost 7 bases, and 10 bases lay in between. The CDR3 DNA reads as TGCGCCAGCAGCCAGCAGGGTAAAAATTCACCCCTCCACTTT. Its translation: CASSQQGKNSPLHF.

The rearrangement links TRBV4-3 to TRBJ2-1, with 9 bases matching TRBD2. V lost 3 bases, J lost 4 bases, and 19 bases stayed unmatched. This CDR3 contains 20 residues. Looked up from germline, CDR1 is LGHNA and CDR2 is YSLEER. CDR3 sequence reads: CASSQVLPGEAAGGYNEQFF. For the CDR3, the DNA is TGCGCCAGCAGCCAGGTCTTACCGGGGGAGGCGGCGGGAGGGTACAATGAGCAGTTCTTC.

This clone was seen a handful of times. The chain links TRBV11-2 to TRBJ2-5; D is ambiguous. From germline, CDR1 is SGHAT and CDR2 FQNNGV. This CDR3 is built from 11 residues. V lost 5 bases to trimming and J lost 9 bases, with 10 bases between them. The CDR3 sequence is CASSPRLPQYF. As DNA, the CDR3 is TGTGCCAGCAGCCCGAGACTGCCCCAGTACTTC. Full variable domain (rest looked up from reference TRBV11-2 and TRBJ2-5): EAGVAQSPRYKIIEKRQSVAFWCNPISGHATLYWYQQILGQGPKLLIQFQNNGVVDDSQLPKDRFSAERLKGVDSTLKIQPAKLEDSAVYLCASSPRLPQYFGPGTRLLVL.

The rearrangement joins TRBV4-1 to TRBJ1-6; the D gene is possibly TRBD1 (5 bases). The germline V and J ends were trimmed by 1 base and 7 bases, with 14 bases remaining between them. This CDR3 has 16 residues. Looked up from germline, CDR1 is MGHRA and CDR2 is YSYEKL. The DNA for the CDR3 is TGCGCCAGCAGCCAAGCCCAGGGAGGTGAGAATTCACCCCTCCACTTT. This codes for CASSQAQGGENSPLHF.

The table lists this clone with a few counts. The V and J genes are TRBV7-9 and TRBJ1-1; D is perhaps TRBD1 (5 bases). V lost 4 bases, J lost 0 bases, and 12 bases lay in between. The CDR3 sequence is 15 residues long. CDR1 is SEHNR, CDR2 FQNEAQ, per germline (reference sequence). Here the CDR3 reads CASSWAQGLNTEAFF. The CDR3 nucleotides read TGTGCCAGCAGCTGGGCCCAGGGTCTGAACACTGAAGCTTTCTTT.

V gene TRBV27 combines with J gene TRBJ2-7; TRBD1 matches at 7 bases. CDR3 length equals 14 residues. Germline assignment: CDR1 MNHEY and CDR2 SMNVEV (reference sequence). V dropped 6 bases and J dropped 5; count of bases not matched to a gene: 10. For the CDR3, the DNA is TGTGCCAGCAGACTAAGACAGGGTGTCAACGAGCAGTACTTC. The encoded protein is CASRLRQGVNEQYF.

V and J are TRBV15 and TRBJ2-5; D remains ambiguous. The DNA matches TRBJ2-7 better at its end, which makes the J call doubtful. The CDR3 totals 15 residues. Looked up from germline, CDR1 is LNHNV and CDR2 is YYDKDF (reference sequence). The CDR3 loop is CATSRYTDTSYEQYF. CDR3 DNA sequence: TGTGCCACCAGCAGATACACAGACACTTCCTACGAGCAGTACTTC.

CDR3 coding DNA: TGTGCCAGCAGCGCAAACACCGGGGAGCTGTTTTTT. Protein: CASSANTGELFF. The J gene is TRBJ2-2, the V gene TRBV9, with D hard to call. The V end was cut by 3 bases, the J end by 2 bases, with 2 bases between. CDR1 is SGDLS and CDR2 is YYNGEE in the germline V gene. The CDR3 length is 12 residues.

CDR3 amino acids: CASSPGTGEGYGYTF. The CDR3 nucleotides are TGTGCCAGCAGCCCCGGGACAGGCGAGGGCTATGGCTACACCTTC. The chain combines TRBV7-2 with TRBJ1-2; TRBD1 agrees at 8 bases. Looked up from germline, CDR1 is SGHTA and CDR2 is FQGNSA. CDR3 size: 15 residues. Trimming removed 5 bases from V and 4 bases from J; junction bases left unmatched: 9.

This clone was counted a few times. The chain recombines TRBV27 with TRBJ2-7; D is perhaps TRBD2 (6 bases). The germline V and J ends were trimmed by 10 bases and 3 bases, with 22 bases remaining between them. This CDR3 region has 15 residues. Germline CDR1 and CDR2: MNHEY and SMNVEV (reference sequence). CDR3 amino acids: CATTAASGVGYEQYF. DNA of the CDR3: TGTGCCACCACTGCGGCGTCGGGGGTCGGCTACGAGCAGTACTTC.

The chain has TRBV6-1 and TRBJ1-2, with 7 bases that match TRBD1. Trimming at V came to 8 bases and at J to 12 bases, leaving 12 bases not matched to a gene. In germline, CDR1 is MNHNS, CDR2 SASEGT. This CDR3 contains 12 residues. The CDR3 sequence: CASSEGGQGDTF. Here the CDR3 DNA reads TGTGCCAGCTCCGAAGGGGGGCAGGGGGACACCTTC.

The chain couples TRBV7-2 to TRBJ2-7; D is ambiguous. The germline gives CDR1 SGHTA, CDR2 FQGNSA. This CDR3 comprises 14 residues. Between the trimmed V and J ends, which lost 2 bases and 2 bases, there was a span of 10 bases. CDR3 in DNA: TGTGCCAGCAGCTTAAGAGGCAACGCCTACGAGCAGTACTTC. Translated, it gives CASSLRGNAYEQYF.

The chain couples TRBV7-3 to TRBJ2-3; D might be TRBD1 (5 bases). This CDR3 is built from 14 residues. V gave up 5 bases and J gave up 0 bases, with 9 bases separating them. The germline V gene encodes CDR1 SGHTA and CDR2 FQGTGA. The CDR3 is CASSPRQSTDTQYF. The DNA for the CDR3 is TGTGCCAGCAGCCCACGACAGAGCACAGATACGCAGTATTTT. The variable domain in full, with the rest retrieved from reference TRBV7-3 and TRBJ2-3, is GAGVSQTPSNKVTEKGKYVELRCDPISGHTALYWYRQSLGQGPEFLIYFQGTGAADDSGLPNDRFFAVRPEGSVSTLKIQRTERGDSAVYLCASSPRQSTDTQYFGPGTRLTVL.

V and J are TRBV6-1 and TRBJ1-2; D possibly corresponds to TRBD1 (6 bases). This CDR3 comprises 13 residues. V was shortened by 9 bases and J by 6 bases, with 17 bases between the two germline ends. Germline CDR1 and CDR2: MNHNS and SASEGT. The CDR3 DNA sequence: TGTGCCAGTGGGATGGGAGGGGGAAATGGCTACACCTTC. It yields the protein CASGMGGGNGYTF.

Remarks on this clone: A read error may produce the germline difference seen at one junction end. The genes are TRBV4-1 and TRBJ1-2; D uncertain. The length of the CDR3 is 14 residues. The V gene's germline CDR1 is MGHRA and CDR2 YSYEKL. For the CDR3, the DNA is TGCGCCAGCAGCCAACTTATGAGGAACTATGGCTACCCCTTC. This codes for CASSQLMRNYGYPF.

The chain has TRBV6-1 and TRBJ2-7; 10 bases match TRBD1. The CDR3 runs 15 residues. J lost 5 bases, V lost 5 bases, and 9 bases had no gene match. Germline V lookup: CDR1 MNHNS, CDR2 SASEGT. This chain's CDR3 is CASSPNRDRGNEQYF. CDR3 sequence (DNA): TGTGCCAGCAGTCCAAACCGGGACAGGGGCAACGAGCAGTACTTC.

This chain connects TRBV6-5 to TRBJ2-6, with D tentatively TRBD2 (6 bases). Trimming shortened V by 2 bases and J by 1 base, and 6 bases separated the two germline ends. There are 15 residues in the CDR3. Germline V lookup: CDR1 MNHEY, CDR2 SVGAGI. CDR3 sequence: CASSYGGSGANVLTF. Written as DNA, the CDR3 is TGTGCCAGCAGTTACGGGGGGTCTGGGGCCAACGTCCTGACTTTC.

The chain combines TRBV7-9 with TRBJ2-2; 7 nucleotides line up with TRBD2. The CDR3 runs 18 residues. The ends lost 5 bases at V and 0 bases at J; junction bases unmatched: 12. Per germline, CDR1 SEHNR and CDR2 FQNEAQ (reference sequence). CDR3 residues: CASSQARGDRPNTGELFF. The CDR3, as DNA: TGTGCCAGCAGCCAGGCTCGGGGGGATCGTCCGAACACCGGGGAGCTGTTTTTT. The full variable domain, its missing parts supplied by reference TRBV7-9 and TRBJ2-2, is DTGVSQNPRHKITKRGQNVTFRCDPISEHNRLYWYRQTLGQGPEFLTYFQNEAQLEKSRLLSDRFSAERPKGSFSTLEIQRTEQGDSAMYLCASSQARGDRPNTGELFFGEGSRLTVL.

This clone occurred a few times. This CDR3 reads CASSGQTYEQYF. The CDR3 DNA reads as TGTGCCAGCAGTGGACAAACCTACGAGCAGTACTTC. The gene calls are TRBV2 and TRBJ2-7; D gene ambiguous. CDR1 is SNHLY and CDR2 is FYNNEI in the germline V gene. V was pared by 4 bases and J by 2 bases, with 6 bases between. This CDR3 has 12 residues.